Shown below are 30 T cell receptor beta chains from a single sample sequenced in a study of blood T cell repertoires in COVID-19. Clones were sequenced by immunoSEQ multiplex PCR, and TCRdb holds only the in-frame ones, with some missing. The table lists 100,000 or so clones, 80% to 90% of them singletons. The sequenced material came from peripheral blood. Every receptor here comes from a woman aged 70-85 years with acute or convalescent COVID-19.

The rearrangement links TRBV29-1 to TRBJ1-2, with 9 bases fitting TRBD1. J gave up 3 bases and V 6 bases, and 5 bases lay outside the gene matches. CDR3 size: 13 residues. The V gene's germline CDR1 is SQVTM and CDR2 ANQGSEA. The CDR3 bases are TGCAGCGTAGGACAGGGGAGTGACTATGGCTACACCTTC. This gives the protein CSVGQGSDYGYTF.

This clone was recorded once. This chain links TRBV11-2 with TRBJ2-4, with D possibly TRBD2 on 7 matching bases. Germline V gene data show CDR1 as SGHAT and CDR2 as FQNNGV. Trimming removed 5 bases at V and 0 bases at J, with 11 bases between. CDR3 length: 15 residues. The CDR3 DNA reads TGTGCCAGCAGCCGGGGGGCCGTAGCCAAAAACATTCAGTACTTC. This codes for CASSRGAVAKNIQYF. Full variable domain (outside the CDR3, taken from reference TRBV11-2 and TRBJ2-4): EAGVAQSPRYKIIEKRQSVAFWCNPISGHATLYWYQQILGQGPKLLIQFQNNGVVDDSQLPKDRFSAERLKGVDSTLKIQPAKLEDSAVYLCASSRGAVAKNIQYFGAGTRLSVL.

The chain joins TRBV19 to TRBJ1-2; 7 nucleotides agree with TRBD1. The length of the CDR3 is 14 residues. V shed 1 base, J shed 7 bases, and the junction held 6 bases outside the gene matches. CDR1 LNHDA and CDR2 SQIVND come from the germline V gene (reference sequence). DNA for the CDR3: TGTGCCAGTAGTATAGTGAAGGGGGCGCCTGGCTACACCTTC. Its translation is CASSIVKGAPGYTF.

This clone was picked up many times. The genes are TRBV7-6 and TRBJ2-7; tentatively, D is TRBD1 (6 bases). Deletions cut 3 bases from V and 0 bases from J, with 9 bases between. Germline CDR1 is SGHVS and CDR2 is FNYEAQ. The CDR3 extends over 14 amino acids. This CDR3 is CASSFQGSSYEQYF. In nucleotides, the CDR3 is TGTGCCAGCAGCTTTCAGGGGAGCTCCTACGAGCAGTACTTC.

The V call is TRBV7-2, the J call TRBJ1-2, with a possible D match to TRBD1 (5 bases). V was pared by 7 bases and J by 3 bases, with 15 bases between. The germline CDR1 and CDR2 sequences are SGHTA and FQGNSA. The CDR3 loop spans 14 amino acids. CDR3 region: CASTSKGVDYGYTF. The CDR3 DNA reads as TGTGCCAGCACCTCCAAAGGGGTTGACTATGGCTACACCTTC.

This rearrangement joins TRBV5-6 to TRBJ1-1, with D unresolved. In germline, CDR1 is SGHDT, CDR2 YYEEEE. The CDR3 spans 15 residues. V was trimmed by 0 bases and J by 0 bases, leaving 9 bases between them. The CDR3 DNA sequence: TGTGCCAGCAGCTTGGCCCCCCTTATGAACACTGAAGCTTTCTTT. Its protein is CASSLAPLMNTEAFF.

V gene TRBV10-3 combines with J gene TRBJ2-2; D might be TRBD2 (5 bases). This CDR3 has 14 amino acids. Germline assignment: CDR1 ENHRY and CDR2 SYGVKD. V was trimmed by 0 bases and J by 7 bases, leaving 9 bases between them. The CDR3, as DNA: TGTGCCATCAGTGAGTCTCGGGAAGTCGGGGAGCTGTTTTTT. Its protein is CAISESREVGELFF.

This clone has a single count. The rearrangement uses TRBV6-1 and TRBJ2-7, with D possibly TRBD1 on 6 matching bases. This CDR3 has 15 amino acids. Trimming left V 3 bases short and J 3 bases short, with 15 bases between. Germline lookup yields CDR1 MNHNS and CDR2 SASEGT. The CDR3 DNA sequence: TGTGCCAGCAGTGACAACAAACAGGGATACTACGAGCAGTACTTC. Translated, it gives CASSDNKQGYYEQYF.

The gene calls are TRBV19 and TRBJ1-1; tentative D call: TRBD1 (5 bases). Per the germline V gene, CDR1 is LNHDA and CDR2 is SQIVND (reference sequence). This CDR3 comprises 14 residues. V lost 3 bases and J lost 1, with 9 bases in between. The CDR3 DNA is TGTGCCAGTAGTATCAGGGCGGAGAACACTGAAGCTTTCTTT. Translated, it gives CASSIRAENTEAFF.

The chain links TRBV15 to TRBJ2-1; 10 bases align to TRBD2. Germline CDR1 is LNHNV and CDR2 is YYDKDF (reference sequence). This CDR3 has 16 amino acids. V dropped 3 bases and J dropped 3; count of bases not matched to a gene: 5. CDR3 region: CATSRSLAGGYNEQFF. CDR3 DNA sequence: TGTGCCACCAGCAGGTCCTTAGCGGGGGGCTACAATGAGCAGTTCTTC.

V usage is TRBV12-3 or TRBV12-4 and J usage is TRBJ2-7; D may be TRBD2 (7 bases). This CDR3 contains 12 residues. V was trimmed by 8 bases and J by 6 bases, leaving 14 bases between them. CDR3 sequence (DNA): TGTGCCAGCGGGAGGGGGAGGGTCGAGCAGTACTTC. Protein sequence: CASGRGRVEQYF.

This chain joins TRBV6-6 and TRBJ2-1; the D is unclear. The V gene lost 8 bases and the J gene lost 5 bases, with 19 bases spanning the gap. The CDR3 runs 15 residues. Germline loops: CDR1 MNHNY, CDR2 SVGAGI (reference sequence). CDR3 loop: CASSPLPGSDNEQFF. The CDR3 bases are TGTGCCAGCTCCCCCCTGCCCGGGTCCGACAATGAGCAGTTCTTC.

This clone has just one count. The chain recombines TRBV30 with TRBJ1-2, with 7 bases that match TRBD1. This CDR3 is built from 14 residues. Per germline, CDR1 GTSNPN and CDR2 SVGIG (reference sequence). The V segment lost 8 bases and the J segment 0 bases; nucleotides outside the gene matches: 9. The CDR3 nucleotides are TGTGCCCTTACCCTGACAGGGTCTAACTATGGCTACACCTTC. Its translation: CALTLTGSNYGYTF.

CDR3 nucleotide sequence: TGTGCCAGCACCGGACAGGGCCAAGCTAACTATGGCTACACCTTC. This gives the protein CASTGQGQANYGYTF. The chain links TRBV2 to TRBJ1-2; TRBD1 matches at 8 bases. The V segment lost 7 bases and the J segment 0 bases; nucleotides outside the gene matches: 7. The length of the CDR3 is 15 residues. The germline V gene encodes CDR1 SNHLY and CDR2 FYNNEI.

The chain uses TRBV5-4 and TRBJ1-1, with TRBD1 as a possible D gene (5 bases). The CDR3 is 15 amino acids. V shed 0 bases and J shed 1 base, with 10 bases lying between them. Germline V gene lookup returns CDR1 SGHNT and CDR2 YYREEE (reference sequence). The DNA of the CDR3 is TGTGCCAGCAGCTTGGCGGCAGGGTGGAACACTGAAGCTTTCTTT. This gives the protein CASSLAAGWNTEAFF.

The gene calls are TRBV5-8 and TRBJ1-2, with D unclear. CDR1 is SGHTS and CDR2 is YDEGEE in the germline V gene. V lost 4 bases to trimming and J lost 0 bases, with 19 bases between them. The CDR3 contains 17 residues. CDR3: CASSKEPARAANYGYTF. DNA of the CDR3: TGTGCCAGCAGCAAGGAACCCGCGCGGGCGGCTAACTATGGCTACACCTTC. Supplemented by reference TRBV5-8 and TRBJ1-2, the full variable domain reads EAGVTQSPTHLIKTRGQQATLRCSPISGHTSVYWYQQALGLGLQFLLWYDEGEERNRGNFPPRFSGRQFPNYSSELNVNALELEDSALYLCASSKEPARAANYGYTFGSGTRLTVV.

This clone was recorded once. The chain employs TRBV27 and TRBJ2-1, with 10 bases lining up with TRBD2. The V gene's germline CDR1 is MNHEY and CDR2 SMNVEV (reference sequence). V lost 6 bases to trimming and J lost 4 bases; unmatched junction nucleotides: 6. This CDR3 has 15 amino acids. The CDR3 reads CASRSGLASYNEQFF. The CDR3 nucleotides read TGTGCCAGCAGGTCGGGACTAGCGAGTTACAATGAGCAGTTCTTC.

A single count supports this clone. V is TRBV5-8 and J is TRBJ1-3; TRBD1 might be the D (6 bases). This CDR3 comprises 15 residues. Germline V gives CDR1 SGHTS, CDR2 YDEGEE. Trimming pared 4 bases from V and 4 bases from J, leaving 15 bases between. CDR3 nucleotide sequence: TGTGCCAGCAGCATGACAGGAGTCCGAGGAAACACCATATATTTT. This sequence encodes CASSMTGVRGNTIYF.

The V and J genes are TRBV19 and TRBJ2-1; 11 bases align to TRBD2. Germline loops: CDR1 LNHDA, CDR2 SQIVND (reference sequence). Germline trimming cut 3 bases from V and 5 bases from J; bases unmatched to any gene: 3. This CDR3 is built from 15 residues. The DNA of the CDR3 is TGTGCCAGTAGTATCCTAGCGGGGGGTAACAATGAGCAGTTCTTC. Its translation: CASSILAGGNNEQFF.

The CDR3 protein is CASSVETGGFYEQYF. In DNA form, the CDR3 reads TGTGCCAGCAGCGTGGAGACAGGGGGCTTCTACGAGCAGTACTTC. The chain has TRBV9 and TRBJ2-7, with TRBD1 identical over 10 bases. Trimming cost V 2 bases and J 3 bases; bases outside gene matches: 5. The CDR3 totals 15 residues. Germline CDR1 and CDR2: SGDLS and YYNGEE.

The rearrangement links TRBV18 to TRBJ1-2, with D perhaps matching TRBD1 (6 bases). V dropped 4 bases and J dropped 7 bases, with 13 bases sitting between them. From germline, CDR1 is KGHSH and CDR2 LQKENI. This CDR3 contains 13 residues. The CDR3 is CASSQDRERGYTF. The CDR3 coding sequence is TGTGCCAGCTCACAGGACAGAGAACGTGGCTACACCTTC. Based on the CDR3 plus reference TRBV18 and TRBJ1-2, the full variable domain is NAGVMQNPRHLVRRRGQEARLRCSPMKGHSHVYWYRQLPEEGLKFMVYLQKENIIDESGMPKERFSAEFPKEGPSILRIQQVVRGDSAAYFCASSQDRERGYTFGSGTRLTVV.

V gene TRBV30 combines with J gene TRBJ1-3; 7 bases map to TRBD1. The germline CDR1 and CDR2 sequences are GTSNPN and SVGIG (reference sequence). V lost 7 bases and J lost 4; bases outside the gene matches: 7. The CDR3 loop spans 13 amino acids. The CDR3 DNA is TGTGCCTCGGAGGGGGCGACAGGAAACACCATATATTTT. Residues: CASEGATGNTIYF.

CDR3 residues: CASSEDTLAGAYNEQFF. DNA of the CDR3: TGTGCCAGCAGTGAGGATACCTTAGCGGGAGCCTACAATGAGCAGTTCTTC. The rearrangement joins TRBV25-1 to TRBJ2-1, with 9 bases lining up with TRBD2. CDR3 length: 17 residues. Germline values: CDR1 MGHDK, CDR2 SYGVNS. V shed 3 bases, J shed 2 bases, and the junction held 8 bases outside the gene matches.

V usage is TRBV30 and J usage is TRBJ1-1; 8 nucleotides line up with TRBD1. The J segment lost 3 bases and the V segment lost 3 bases, leaving 3 bases of the junction unmatched. The CDR3 contains 13 residues. CDR1 and CDR2 (germline): GTSNPN, SVGIG (reference sequence). This CDR3 reads CAWSLTGDTEAFF. The CDR3 nucleotides read TGTGCCTGGAGCCTGACAGGGGACACTGAAGCTTTCTTT.

The chain links TRBV6-5 to TRBJ1-1; 7 bases map to TRBD1. The J segment lost 5 bases and the V segment lost 9 bases, leaving 12 bases of the junction unmatched. The CDR3 has 14 residues. Germline CDR1 and CDR2: MNHEY and SVGAGI. The CDR3 region has the DNA TGTGCCAGTACGTTTGAAGGGGGCGTGACTGAAGCTTTCTTT. Protein: CASTFEGGVTEAFF.

The gene calls are TRBV6-5 and TRBJ1-1; D perhaps matches TRBD1 (5 bases). The CDR3 has 13 amino acids. V was trimmed by 5 bases and J by 7 bases, leaving 14 bases between them. Germline V gene data show CDR1 as MNHEY and CDR2 as SVGAGI. CDR3 residues: CASSPVRGNEAFF. The CDR3 nucleotides read TGTGCCAGCAGTCCGGTCCGGGGGAATGAAGCTTTCTTT.

The chain is built from TRBV9 and TRBJ2-3, with D maybe TRBD2 (7 bases). The CDR3 runs to 16 residues. CDR1 SGDLS and CDR2 YYNGEE come from the germline V gene. The V end was cut by 0 bases, the J end by 0 bases, with 11 bases between. CDR3 in amino acids: CASSVGAGASTDTQYF. In nucleotides, the CDR3 is TGTGCCAGCAGCGTAGGTGCGGGGGCTAGCACAGATACGCAGTATTTT.

The chain links TRBV6-6 to TRBJ1-6; D unclear. This CDR3 comprises 14 residues. Between the trimmed V and J ends, which lost 7 bases and 10 bases, there was a span of 17 bases. CDR1 and CDR2 from the germline V gene are MNHNY and SVGAGI (reference sequence). The CDR3 sequence: CASTPRGGESPLHF. For the CDR3, the DNA is TGTGCCAGCACCCCCCGGGGTGGCGAGTCACCCCTCCACTTT.

V usage is TRBV7-8 and J usage is TRBJ2-3; tentatively, D is TRBD1 (7 bases). Germline assignment: CDR1 SGHVS and CDR2 FQNEAQ. The V gene lost 1 base and the J gene lost 3 bases, with 17 bases spanning the gap. The CDR3 covers 17 residues. The CDR3 nucleotides read TGTGCCAGCAGCTTAGTAGGCGGGACAGTACGAACAGATACGCAGTATTTT. Translated: CASSLVGGTVRTDTQYF.

The chain links TRBV1 to TRBJ2-1; the table calls TRBD1, which could not be checked here. TRBV1 is given as a pseudogene. This CDR3 is built from 16 residues. CDR3 protein: CTSSQVGQGCRNEQFF. The CDR3 DNA reads as TGCACCAGCAGCCAAGTGGGTCAGGGATGTCGCAATGAGCAGTTCTTC.